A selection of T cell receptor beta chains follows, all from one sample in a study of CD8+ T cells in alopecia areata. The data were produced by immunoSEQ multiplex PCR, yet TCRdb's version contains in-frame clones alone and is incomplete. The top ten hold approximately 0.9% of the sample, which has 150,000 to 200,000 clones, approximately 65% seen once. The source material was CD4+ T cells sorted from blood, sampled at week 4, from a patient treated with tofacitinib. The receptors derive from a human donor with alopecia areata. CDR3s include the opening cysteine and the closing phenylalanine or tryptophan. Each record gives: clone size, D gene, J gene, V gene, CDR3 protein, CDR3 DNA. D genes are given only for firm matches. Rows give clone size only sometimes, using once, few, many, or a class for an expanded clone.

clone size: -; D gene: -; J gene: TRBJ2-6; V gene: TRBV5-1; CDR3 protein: CASSSDSAGANVLTF; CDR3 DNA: TGCGCCAGCAGCTCCGACAGTGCTGGGGCCAACGTCCTGACTTTC
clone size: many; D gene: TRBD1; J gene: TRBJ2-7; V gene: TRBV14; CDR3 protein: CASSRSGTGRNEQYF; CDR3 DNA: TGTGCCAGCAGCCGTTCCGGGACAGGGAGGAACGAGCAGTACTTC
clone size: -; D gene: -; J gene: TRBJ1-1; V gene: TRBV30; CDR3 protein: CAWSVGNPSTEAFF; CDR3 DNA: TGTGCCTGGAGTGTAGGGAACCCCAGCACTGAAGCTTTCTTT
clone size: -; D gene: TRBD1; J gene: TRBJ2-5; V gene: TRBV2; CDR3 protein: CASRESRDRVGKETQYF; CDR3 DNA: TGTGCCAGCAGAGAGTCCCGGGACAGGGTTGGGAAAGAGACCCAGTACTTC
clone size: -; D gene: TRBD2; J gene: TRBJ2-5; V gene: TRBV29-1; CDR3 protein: CSVETSGVETQYF; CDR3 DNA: TGCAGCGTTGAGACTAGCGGGGTTGAGACCCAGTACTTC
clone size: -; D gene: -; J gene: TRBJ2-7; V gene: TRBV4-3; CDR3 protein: CASTGLPASYEQYF; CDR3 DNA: TGCGCCAGCACTGGGCTGCCTGCTTCCTACGAGCAGTACTTC
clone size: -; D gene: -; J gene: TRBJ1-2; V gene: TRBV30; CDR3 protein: CAWSVGQGPTF; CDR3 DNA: TGTGCCTGGAGTGTAGGGCAGGGGCCCACCTTC
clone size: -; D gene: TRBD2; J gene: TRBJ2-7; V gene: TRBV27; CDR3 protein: CASSLRTSGYEQYF; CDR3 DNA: TGTGCCAGCAGTTTAAGGACTAGCGGATACGAGCAGTACTTC
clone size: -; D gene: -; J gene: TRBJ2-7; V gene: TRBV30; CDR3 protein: CAWSIQGTSYEQYF; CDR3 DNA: TGTGCCTGGAGTATCCAGGGGACCTCCTACGAGCAGTACTTC
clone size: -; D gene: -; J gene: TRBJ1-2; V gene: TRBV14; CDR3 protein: CASSQAQRDTYGYTF; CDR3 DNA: TGTGCCAGCAGCCAAGCCCAAAGGGACACCTATGGCTACACCTTC
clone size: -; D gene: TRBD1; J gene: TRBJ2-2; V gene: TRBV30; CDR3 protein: CAWKKRDRDTGELFF; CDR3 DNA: TGTGCCTGGAAGAAGCGGGACAGGGACACCGGGGAGCTGTTTTTT
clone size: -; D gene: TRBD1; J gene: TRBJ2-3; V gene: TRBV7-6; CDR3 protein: CASSRRGQGGTDTQYF; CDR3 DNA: TGTGCCAGCAGCCGTCGGGGACAGGGAGGCACAGATACGCAGTATTTT
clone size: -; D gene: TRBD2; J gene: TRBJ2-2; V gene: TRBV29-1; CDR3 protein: CSVVGLAGNTGELFF; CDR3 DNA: TGCAGCGTTGTTGGACTAGCGGGGAACACCGGGGAGCTGTTTTTT
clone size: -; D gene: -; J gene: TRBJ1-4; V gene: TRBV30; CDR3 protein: CAWSVLRASPGELFF; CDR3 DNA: TGTGCCTGGAGTGTACTCAGGGCCTCCCCCGGGGAACTGTTTTTT
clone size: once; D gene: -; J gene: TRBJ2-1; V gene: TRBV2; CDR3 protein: CASSERSTPHGEQFF; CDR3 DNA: TGTGCCAGCAGTGAAAGGTCGACTCCCCACGGTGAGCAGTTCTTC
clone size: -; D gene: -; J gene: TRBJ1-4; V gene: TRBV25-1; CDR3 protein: CASRSQVEKLFF; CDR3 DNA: TGTGCCAGCAGGTCACAGGTAGAAAAACTGTTTTTT
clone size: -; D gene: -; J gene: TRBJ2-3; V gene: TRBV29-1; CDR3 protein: CSVDRGGTDTQYF; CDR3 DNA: TGCAGCGTTGATCGGGGTGGCACAGATACGCAGTATTTT
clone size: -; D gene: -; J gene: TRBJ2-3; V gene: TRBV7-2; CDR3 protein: CASSPRLTRTDTQYF; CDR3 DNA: TGTGCCAGCAGCCCGCGGTTGACACGCACAGATACGCAGTATTTT
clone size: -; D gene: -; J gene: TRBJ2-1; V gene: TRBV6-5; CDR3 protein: CASRGLAFSEQFF; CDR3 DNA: TGTGCCAGCAGGGGATTAGCCTTCAGTGAGCAGTTCTTC
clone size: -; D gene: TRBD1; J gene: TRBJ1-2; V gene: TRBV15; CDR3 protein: CATSRGKRGLDGYTF; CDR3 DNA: TGTGCCACCAGCAGAGGGAAGAGGGGGCTCGATGGCTACACCTTC
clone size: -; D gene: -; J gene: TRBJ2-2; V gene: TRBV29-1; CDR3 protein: CSVVEPGQNTGELFF; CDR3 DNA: TGCAGCGTTGTAGAACCGGGACAGAACACCGGGGAGCTGTTTTTT
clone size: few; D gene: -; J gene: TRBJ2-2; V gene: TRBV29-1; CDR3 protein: CSVEVHSAGELFF; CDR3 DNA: TGCAGCGTTGAAGTCCATTCTGCCGGGGAGCTGTTTTTT
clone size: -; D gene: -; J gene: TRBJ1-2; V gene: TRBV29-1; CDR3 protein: CSVDPSGAGYGYTF; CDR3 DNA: TGCAGCGTTGACCCCTCGGGTGCGGGGTATGGCTACACCTTC
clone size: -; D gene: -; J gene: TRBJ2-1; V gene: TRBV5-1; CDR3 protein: CASSLGAEYNEQFF; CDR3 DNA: TGCGCCAGCAGCTTGGGCGCGGAATACAATGAGCAGTTCTTC
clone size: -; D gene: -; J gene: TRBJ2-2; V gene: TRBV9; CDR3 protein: CASSVGPAGELFF; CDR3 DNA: TGTGCCAGCAGCGTAGGGCCCGCCGGGGAGCTGTTTTTT
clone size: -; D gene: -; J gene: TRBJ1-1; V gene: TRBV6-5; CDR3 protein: CASSRDRSTEAFF; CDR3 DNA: TGTGCCAGCAGCCGAGACAGGTCCACTGAAGCTTTCTTT
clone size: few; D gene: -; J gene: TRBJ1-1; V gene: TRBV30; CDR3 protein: CAFKISFNTEAFF; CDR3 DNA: TGTGCCTTTAAAATCTCCTTCAACACTGAAGCTTTCTTT
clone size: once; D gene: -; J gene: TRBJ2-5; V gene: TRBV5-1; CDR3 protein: CASSLAGIQESQYF; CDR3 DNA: TGCGCCAGCAGCTTGGCCGGTATTCAAGAGTCCCAGTACTTC
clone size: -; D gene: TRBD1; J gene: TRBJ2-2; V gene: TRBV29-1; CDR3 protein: CSVVGDRDTGELFF; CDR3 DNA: TGCAGCGTTGTAGGGGACAGGGACACCGGGGAGCTGTTTTTT
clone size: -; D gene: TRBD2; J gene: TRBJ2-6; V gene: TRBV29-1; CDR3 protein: CSAGGKISGANVLTF; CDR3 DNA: TGCAGCGCCGGGGGGAAGATCTCTGGGGCCAACGTCCTGACTTTC
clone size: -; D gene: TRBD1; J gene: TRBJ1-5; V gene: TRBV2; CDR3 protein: CASSDRTGGESQPQHF; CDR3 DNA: TGTGCCAGCAGTGACCGGACAGGGGGCGAATCGCAGCCCCAGCATTTT
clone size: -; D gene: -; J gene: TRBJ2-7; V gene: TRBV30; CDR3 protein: CAWSYPGVSYEQYF; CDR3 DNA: TGTGCCTGGAGTTACCCAGGCGTCTCCTACGAGCAGTACTTC
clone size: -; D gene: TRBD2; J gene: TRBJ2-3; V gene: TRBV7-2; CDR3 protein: CASSLPGGGAVPTQYF; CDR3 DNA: TGTGCCAGCAGCTTACCCGGCGGGGGGGCCGTCCCAACGCAGTATTTT
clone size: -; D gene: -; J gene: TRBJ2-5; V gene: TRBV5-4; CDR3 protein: CASSPQAGEETQYF; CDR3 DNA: TGTGCCAGCAGCCCCCAGGCAGGTGAAGAGACCCAGTACTTC
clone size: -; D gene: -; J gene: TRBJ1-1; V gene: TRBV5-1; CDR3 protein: CASSLGFRDNTEAFF; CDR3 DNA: TGCGCCAGCAGCTTGGGCTTCCGGGATAACACTGAAGCTTTCTTT
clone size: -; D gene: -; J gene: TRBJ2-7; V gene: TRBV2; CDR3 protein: CASCRDQSYEQYF; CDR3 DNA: TGTGCCAGCTGCCGGGACCAGAGCTACGAGCAGTACTTC
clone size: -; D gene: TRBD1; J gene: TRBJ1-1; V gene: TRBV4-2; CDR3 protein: CASSRQGARTEAFF; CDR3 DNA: TGTGCCAGCAGCCGACAGGGGGCGAGGACTGAAGCTTTCTTT
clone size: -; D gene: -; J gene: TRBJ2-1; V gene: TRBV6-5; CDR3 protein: CASSFTGEQFF; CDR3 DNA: TGTGCCAGCAGTTTCACTGGGGAGCAGTTCTTC
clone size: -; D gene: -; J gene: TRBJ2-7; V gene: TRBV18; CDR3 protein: CASSPNPGIDEQYF; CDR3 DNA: TGTGCCAGCTCACCAAACCCCGGAATCGACGAGCAGTACTTC
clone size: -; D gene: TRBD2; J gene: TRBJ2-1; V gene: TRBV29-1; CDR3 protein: CSAPTSGGYNEQFF; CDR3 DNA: TGCAGCGCACCGACTAGCGGGGGGTACAATGAGCAGTTCTTC
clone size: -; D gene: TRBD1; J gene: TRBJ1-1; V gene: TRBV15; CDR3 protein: CATNDRGTRTEAFF; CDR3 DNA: TGTGCCACCAACGACAGGGGGACTCGCACTGAAGCTTTCTTT
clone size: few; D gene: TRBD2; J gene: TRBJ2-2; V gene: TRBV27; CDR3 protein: CASSTPGLVTGELFF; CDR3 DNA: TGTGCCAGCAGTACACCGGGACTAGTCACCGGGGAGCTGTTTTTT
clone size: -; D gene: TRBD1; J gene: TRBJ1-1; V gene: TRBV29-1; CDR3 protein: CSSGGPQNTEAFF; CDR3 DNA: TGCAGCTCAGGGGGACCGCAGAACACTGAAGCTTTCTTT
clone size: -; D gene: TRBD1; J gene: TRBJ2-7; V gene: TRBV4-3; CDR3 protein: CASSPRDREGEQYF; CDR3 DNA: TGCGCCAGCAGCCCCCGGGACAGGGAAGGCGAGCAGTACTTC
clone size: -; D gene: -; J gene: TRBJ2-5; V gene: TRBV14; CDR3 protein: CASSHSSVGTQYF; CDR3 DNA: TGTGCCAGCAGCCATTCGTCGGTGGGGACCCAGTACTTC
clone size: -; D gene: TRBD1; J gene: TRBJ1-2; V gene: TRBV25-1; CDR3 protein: CASSELRPGGDGYTF; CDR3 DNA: TGTGCCAGCAGTGAATTAAGGCCAGGGGGAGATGGCTACACCTTC
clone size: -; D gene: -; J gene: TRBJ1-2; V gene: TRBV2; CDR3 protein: CASSEAGGVRGYTF; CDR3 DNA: TGTGCCAGCAGTGAAGCTGGAGGAGTTCGCGGCTACACCTTC
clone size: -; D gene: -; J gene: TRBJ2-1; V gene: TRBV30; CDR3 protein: CAWLPAPYNEQFF; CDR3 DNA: TGTGCCTGGCTCCCCGCGCCTTACAATGAGCAGTTCTTC
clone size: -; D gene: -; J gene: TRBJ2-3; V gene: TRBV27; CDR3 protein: CASSAPSGATQYF; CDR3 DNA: TGTGCCAGCAGCGCCCCCTCGGGAGCTACGCAGTATTTT
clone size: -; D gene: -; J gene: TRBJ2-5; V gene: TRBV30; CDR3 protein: CAWSPLGGRIETQYF; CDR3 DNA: TGTGCCTGGTCACCCTTGGGGGGGCGTATCGAGACCCAGTACTTC
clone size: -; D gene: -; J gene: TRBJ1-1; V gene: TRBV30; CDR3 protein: CAWRGAGDLTGPGAFF; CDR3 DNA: TGTGCCTGGAGAGGGGCTGGGGACCTCACAGGCCCCGGAGCTTTCTTT
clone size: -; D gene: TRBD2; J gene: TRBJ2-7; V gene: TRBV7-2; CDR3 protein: CASNPSGGSYEQYF; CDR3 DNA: TGTGCCAGCAACCCGTCGGGAGGATCCTACGAGCAGTACTTC
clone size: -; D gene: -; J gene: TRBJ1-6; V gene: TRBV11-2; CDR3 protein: CASSSGLFLSSYNSPLHF; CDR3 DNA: TGTGCCAGCAGCTCCGGGCTTTTTCTGAGCTCCTATAATTCACCCCTCCACTTT